This TCR beta chain was sequenced during a study of blood T cells in healthy people across ages. General study results and limits: Diversity figures based on one million T cells were deemed too low. Per million T cells, TCR beta diversity dropped about linearly as age rose.

In this sample, this clonotype turned up many times. Its specificity is unknown. Per sample, at least 5 micrograms of total RNA were extracted. Then a second PCR, running about 6 to 11 cycles, was carried out with a sample-barcoded 5' primer and a J-beta primer mix. TCRdb called the 5' RACE reads again in MiXCR, with one record for every CDR3 protein. This table has fewer than 2,000,000 distinct CDR3 sequences, roughly a third appearing once. CDR1 and CDR2 from the germline V gene are SGHKS and YYEKEE (reference sequence). V gave up 2 bases and J gave up 5 bases, with 11 bases separating them. This CDR3 spans 13 amino acids.

The source is a woman aged 25 to 39 in good health. The sample taken for sequencing was blood. This chain uses TRBV5-5 with TRBJ2-7; possibly TRBD2 for D (5 bases). DNA of the CDR3: TGTGCCAGCAGCTTACCGTCCGGGAACGAGCAGTACTTC. Its translation is CASSLPSGNEQYF.